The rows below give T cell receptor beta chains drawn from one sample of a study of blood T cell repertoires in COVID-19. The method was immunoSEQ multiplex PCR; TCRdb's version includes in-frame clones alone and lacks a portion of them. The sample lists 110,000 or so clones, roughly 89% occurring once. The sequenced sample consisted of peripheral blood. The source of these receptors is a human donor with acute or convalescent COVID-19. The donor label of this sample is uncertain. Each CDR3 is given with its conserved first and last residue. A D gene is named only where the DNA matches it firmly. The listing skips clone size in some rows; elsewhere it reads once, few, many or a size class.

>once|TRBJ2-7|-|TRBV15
TGTGCCACCAGCAGAGTTCCAGCCTACGAGCAGTACTTC
CATSRVPAYEQYF
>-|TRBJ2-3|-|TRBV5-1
TGCGCCAGCAGCTTGTCGGGACAAACCTCTAGTGTTGGCACAGATACGCAGTATTTT
CASSLSGQTSSVGTDTQYF
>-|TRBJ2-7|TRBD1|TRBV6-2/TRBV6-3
TGTGCCAGCAGTTGGGGAACAGGGGGCGAGCAGTACTTC
CASSWGTGGEQYF
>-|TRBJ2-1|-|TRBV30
TGTGCCCTCCGGGGATACAATGAGCAGTTCTTC
CALRGYNEQFF
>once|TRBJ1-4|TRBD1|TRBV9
TGTGCCAGCAGCCCACAGGGGGCTCCTAATGAAAAACTGTTTTTT
CASSPQGAPNEKLFF
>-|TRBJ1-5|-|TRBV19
TGTGCCAGTAGTGCGATTTTGGCAGGGGCTAATCAGCCCCAGCATTTT
CASSAILAGANQPQHF
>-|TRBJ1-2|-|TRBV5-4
TGTGCCAGCAGTCAAGCAGTGGGCTGGGAGGGTGGCTACACCTTC
CASSQAVGWEGGYTF
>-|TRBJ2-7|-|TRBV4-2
TGTGCCAGCAGCCAAGAGGCCTCCTCCTACGAGCAGTACTTC
CASSQEASSYEQYF
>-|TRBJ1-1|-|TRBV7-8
TGTGCCAGCAGCTTAGGACAAGGCAACACTGAAGCTTTCTTT
CASSLGQGNTEAFF
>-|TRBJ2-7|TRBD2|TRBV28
TGTGCCAGCAGTTCTCCCCTAGCGGGAGTCGGGACTTACGAGCAGTACTTC
CASSSPLAGVGTYEQYF
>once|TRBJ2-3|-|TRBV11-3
TGTGCCAGCAGCTACGAGAGCGCAGATACGCAGTATTTT
CASSYESADTQYF
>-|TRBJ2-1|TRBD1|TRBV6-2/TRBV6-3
TGTGCCAGCAGTCTCTCGTGGACAGGGAGTGAGCAGTTCTTC
CASSLSWTGSEQFF
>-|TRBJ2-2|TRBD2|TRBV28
TGTGCCAGCAGTTTGGCGGCTAGCGGGAGGTTGGAGCTGTTTTTT
CASSLAASGRLELFF
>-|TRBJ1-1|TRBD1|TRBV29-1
TGCAGCGTTGATGGGGGACAGATGAACACTGAAGCTTTCTTT
CSVDGGQMNTEAFF
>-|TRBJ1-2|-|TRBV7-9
TGTGCCAGCAGCTTAGCAGGGGCTAACTATGGCTACACCTTC
CASSLAGANYGYTF
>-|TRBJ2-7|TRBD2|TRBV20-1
TGCAGTGCTAGTCCCTACGCTAGCGGGAGGTCCTCCTACGAGCAGTACTTC
CSASPYASGRSSYEQYF
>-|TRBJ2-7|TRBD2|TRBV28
TGTGCCAGCAGTTCTGGACTAGCGGGGACCTACGAGCAGTACTTC
CASSSGLAGTYEQYF
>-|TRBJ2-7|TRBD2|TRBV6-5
TGTGCCAGCAGTCAGAGCGGGGCGGGGTTCTACGAGCAGTACTTC
CASSQSGAGFYEQYF
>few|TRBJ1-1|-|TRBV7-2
TGTGCCAGCAGCTTACCCCCGGTCGCTGAAGCTTTCTTT
CASSLPPVAEAFF